This is a list of T cell receptor beta chains from one sample in a study of T cells in Graves' hyperthyroidism and ophthalmopathy. A single record per CDR3 protein comes from TCRdb applying MiXCR to the multiplex PCR reads. In the table there are fewer than 450,000 distinct CDR3 sequences, approximately 16% of which are singletons. The specimen sequenced was blood. The receptors stem from a woman in her sixties with Graves' ophthalmopathy. Both conserved end residues are trimmed from each CDR3.

TRBV5-1	TRBJ1-2	12	ASSLPGQSYGYT
TRBV10-3	TRBJ2-2	13	AISSGTQNTGELF
TRBV5-1	TRBJ2-7	12	ASSHYGTGYEQY
TRBV4-1	TRBJ2-1	16	ASSQEGLRPSPYNEQF
TRBV11-1	TRBJ2-5	13	ASSFAGGPRETQY
TRBV4-1	TRBJ1-2	14	ASSQERGLGPYGYT
TRBV7-2	TRBJ2-1	13	ASSLAGTNLFGQF
TRBV30	TRBJ2-7	12	AWSLLADSYEQY
TRBV7-2	TRBJ2-1	14	ASSLVLAGGNNEQF
TRBV12-3/TRBV12-4	TRBJ1-6	12	ASRGQGAFSPLH
TRBV11-2	TRBJ2-7	12	ASSLDGQGYEQY
TRBV10-1	TRBJ2-2	13	ASSDTGAITGELF
TRBV12-3/TRBV12-4	TRBJ2-1	13	ASSSWAGAEGEQF
TRBV9	TRBJ2-3	11	ASSVENGDTQY
TRBV28	TRBJ1-6	13	ASTAWGLYNSPLH
TRBV3-1	TRBJ2-5	13	ASSQDIRFQETQY
TRBV11-2	TRBJ2-3	13	ASSLDRGSTDTQY
TRBV7-9	TRBJ2-7	16	ASSLGGLAGGASYEQY
TRBV4-1	TRBJ2-5	11	ASSLGSQETQY
TRBV5-6	TRBJ2-7	12	ASSFRPARYEQY
TRBV12-3/TRBV12-4	TRBJ1-2	12	ASRPGRKYYGYT
TRBV28	TRBJ2-1	13	ASSSGTEIKNKQF
TRBV28	TRBJ1-5	13	ASSFWGASNQPQH
TRBV12-3/TRBV12-4	TRBJ2-7	11	ASRAGGPYEQY
TRBV6-1	TRBJ1-5	13	ASSEGGTQNQPQH
TRBV5-1	TRBJ2-1	13	ASSLAAVSYNEQF
TRBV5-1	TRBJ2-3	14	ATKLVSGGPGDTQY
TRBV3-1	TRBJ2-3	10	ASSQERPRKY
TRBV6-2/TRBV6-3	TRBJ2-2	12	ASRAGGGTGELF
TRBV12-3/TRBV12-4	TRBJ1-1	11	ASSLTGRTEAF
TRBV20-1	TRBJ2-7	10	SARESAGEQY
TRBV30	TRBJ1-5	11	AWSRTGYQPQH
TRBV28	TRBJ1-2	11	ASSPDRSRGYT
TRBV11-2	TRBJ1-5	9	ATLAGQPQH
TRBV4-1	TRBJ2-7	13	ASSLPGLAQDEQY
TRBV29-1	TRBJ2-7	11	SARGQGGYEQY
TRBV30	TRBJ1-1	11	AWSVGDLTEAF
TRBV7-9	TRBJ1-2	13	ASSSPGQEVSGYT